This TCR beta chain was sequenced in a study of T cell repertoires in cytomegalovirus infection. Germline V CDR1 and CDR2: MRHNA, SNTAGT. The V and J ends lost 0 bases and 15 bases, in that order; junction bases with no gene match: 9. This CDR3 region has 15 residues. TCRdb ran MiXCR on the reads and lists one entry per CDR3 protein. The sample has 450,000 to 650,000 distinct CDR3 sequences, less than 30% seen once. This chain links TRBV6-4 with TRBJ2-1, with 12 bases fitting TRBD2. The receptor was derived from a human donor in good health (CMV status not recorded). Some clones in this sample may be carry-over from other donors' samples. Sequencing used PBMCs. The CDR3 loop reads CASSDSPLAGGPWFF. Here the CDR3 DNA reads TGTGCCAGCAGTGACTCTCCCCTAGCGGGAGGGCCGTGGTTCTTC.